A single sample gave rise to the 30 T cell receptor beta chains below, sequenced in a study of CD8+CD57+ T cells in acquired aplastic anemia. By flow cytometry, patients selected for sequencing had shown an expansion of CD8+CD57+ cells. Using genomic DNA as the template, TCR beta VDJ and CDR3 profiling was carried out. TCRdb itself ran the reads through MiXCR, one entry per CDR3 protein. The top ten clones hold about 1.8% of a sample with around 180,000 distinct CDR3 sequences, less than 50% of them seen once. The sample was sorted CD4+, CD8+, or CD8+CD57+ T cells (not recorded which) from PBMCs. These receptors were obtained from a human donor with aplastic anemia.

This clonotype was seen repeatedly, ten times or more. This chain links TRBV5-6 with TRBJ1-6; D might be TRBD1 (5 bases). The CDR3 runs 17 residues. V lost 1 base, J lost 1 base, and 12 bases lay in between. CDR1 SGHDT and CDR2 YYEEEE come from the germline V gene. The CDR3, as DNA: TGTGCCAGCAGCTTGCGGGGGTTTTGGTCCTATAATTCACCCCTCCACTTT. Encoded protein: CASSLRGFWSYNSPLHF. Variable domain in full (rest from reference TRBV5-6 and TRBJ1-6): DAGVTQSPTHLIKTRGQQVTLRCSPKSGHDTVSWYQQALGQGPQFIFQYYEEEERQRGNFPDRFSGHQFPNYSSELNVNALLLGDSALYLCASSLRGFWSYNSPLHFGNGTRLTVT.

In this sample, this clonotype turned up many times. The chain has TRBV11-2 and TRBJ2-7; D is unresolved. Germline values: CDR1 SGHAT, CDR2 FQNNGV. V was clipped by 7 bases and J by 2 bases, with 15 bases between them. The CDR3 is 14 residues long. The CDR3 protein is CASTPTEITYEQYF. The CDR3 coding sequence is TGTGCCAGCACCCCGACCGAAATTACCTACGAGCAGTACTTC.

This clonotype was picked up many times. J is TRBJ1-2 and V is TRBV29-1, with no clear D. Per germline, CDR1 SQVTM and CDR2 ANQGSEA. V was pared by 4 bases and J by 8 bases, with 17 bases between. The CDR3 extends over 13 amino acids. CDR3 sequence reads: CSVGLSGRGGYTF. CDR3 nucleotide sequence: TGCAGCGTTGGCTTGTCGGGTCGAGGGGGCTACACCTTC. Supplemented by reference TRBV29-1 and TRBJ1-2, the full variable domain reads SAVISQKPSRDICQRGTSLTIQCQVDSQVTMMFWYRQQPGQSLTLIATANQGSEATYESGFVIDKFPISRPNLTFSTLTVSNMSPEDSSIYLCSVGLSGRGGYTFGSGTRLTVV.

At least ten counts were recorded for this clonotype. The CDR3 nucleotides are TGTGCCAGTAGTAACAGGGAAGGCAATCAGCCCCAGCATTTT. It yields the protein CASSNREGNQPQHF. V usage is TRBV19 and J usage is TRBJ1-5; D perhaps matches TRBD1 (6 bases). The CDR3 covers 14 residues. The germline V and J ends were trimmed by 4 bases and 2 bases, with 9 bases remaining between them. Germline V lookup: CDR1 LNHDA, CDR2 SQIVND (reference sequence).

This clonotype has a count of ten or more. The CDR3: CSARDLRGGSQTYEQYF. The CDR3 DNA sequence: TGCAGTGCTAGAGATCTTAGGGGCGGAAGCCAGACCTACGAGCAGTACTTC. The chain uses TRBV20-1 and TRBJ2-7; TRBD1 might be the D (5 bases). This CDR3 contains 17 residues. V was shortened by 0 bases and J by 2 bases, with 20 bases between the two germline ends. Germline CDR1 and CDR2: DFQATT and SNEGSKA (reference sequence).

Ten or more counts support this clonotype. The genes are TRBV5-1 and TRBJ2-1; D possibly corresponds to TRBD2 (6 bases). Deletions cut 0 bases from V and 3 bases from J, with 10 bases between. From germline, CDR1 is SGHRS and CDR2 YFSETQ. The CDR3 sequence is 15 residues long. The CDR3 loop is CASSLAGERYNEQFF. In DNA form, the CDR3 reads TGCGCCAGCAGCTTGGCGGGGGAGCGCTACAATGAGCAGTTCTTC.

The genes are TRBV20-1 and TRBJ2-7; the match to TRBD2 covers 15 bases. This CDR3 region has 15 residues. The V and J ends lost 0 bases and 6 bases, in that order; junction bases with no gene match: 3. Germline CDR1 DFQATT, CDR2 SNEGSKA (reference sequence). The CDR3 loop reads CSARDLGLAGGEQYF. CDR3 DNA sequence: TGCAGTGCTAGAGATCTGGGACTAGCGGGAGGCGAGCAGTACTTC.

This clonotype was found many times. V and J are TRBV20-1 and TRBJ2-3; no clear D. CDR3 length: 15 amino acids. Trimming pared 3 bases from V and 2 bases from J, leaving 15 bases between. The germline V gene encodes CDR1 DFQATT and CDR2 SNEGSKA (reference sequence). The CDR3 DNA reads as TGCAGTGCTAGTAATCTCGACTTCCACACAGATACGCAGTATTTT. As protein: CSASNLDFHTDTQYF.

This clonotype has ten or more counts. The chain uses TRBV25-1 and TRBJ1-5; 10 nucleotides line up with TRBD1. With 5 bases clipped from V and 7 bases from J, the junction kept 11 bases outside the gene matches. Germline V gene sequence: CDR1 MGHDK, CDR2 SYGVNS. This CDR3 is 16 amino acids long. In DNA form, the CDR3 reads TGTGCCAGCAGTCCACGTAGGCGACAGGGGGCACAGCCCCAGCATTTT. Its translation: CASSPRRRQGAQPQHF.

This CDR3 reads CASSHSGANTEAFF. In nucleotides, the CDR3 is TGTGCCAGCAGCCACAGCGGGGCGAACACTGAAGCTTTCTTT. The gene calls are TRBV3-1 and TRBJ1-1; D might be TRBD1 (5 bases). CDR1 is LGHDT, CDR2 YNNKEL, per germline (reference sequence). Deletions cut 3 bases from V and 1 base from J, with 9 bases between. This CDR3 spans 14 amino acids.

The chain is built from TRBV7-2 and TRBJ2-7; 11 bases are shared with TRBD1. CDR1 and CDR2 from the germline V gene are SGHTA and FQGNSA. This CDR3 is built from 15 residues. Germline trimming cut 5 bases from V and 6 bases from J; bases unmatched to any gene: 9. CDR3 DNA: TGTGCCAGCAGCCTCGGGGACAGGGGGACCTCCGAGCAGTACTTC. This translates into CASSLGDRGTSEQYF.

The sample holds many counts of this clonotype. The chain links TRBV15 to TRBJ2-2; D call uncertain. Germline V lookup: CDR1 LNHNV, CDR2 YYDKDF (reference sequence). The CDR3 is made up of 15 amino acids. The V and J ends lost 0 bases and 5 bases respectively, with 10 bases between them. The CDR3 loop is CATSRDISTTGELFF. In DNA, the CDR3 is TGTGCCACCAGCAGAGATATAAGTACAACCGGGGAGCTGTTTTTT. The full variable domain, rest sourced from reference TRBV15 and TRBJ2-2, is DAMVIQNPRYQVTQFGKPVTLSCSQTLNHNVMYWYQQKSSQAPKLLFHYYDKDFNNEADTPDNFQSRRPNTSFCFLDIRSPGLGDTAMYLCATSRDISTTGELFFGEGSRLTVL.

The table lists this clonotype with a few counts. The rearrangement uses TRBV5-8 and TRBJ1-6; 9 nucleotides agree with TRBD1. This CDR3 spans 15 amino acids. V shed 3 bases and J 8 bases; nucleotides not matched to a gene: 6. Germline V gene lookup returns CDR1 SGHTS and CDR2 YDEGEE. The CDR3 protein is CASSYGTGTDSPLHF. The CDR3 DNA reads TGTGCCAGCAGCTACGGGACAGGGACAGATTCACCCCTCCACTTT.

The V gene is TRBV7-3, the J gene TRBJ1-5, with a weak D call TRBD1 (5 bases). Trimming took off 6 bases at V and 5 bases at J, with 11 bases between the two ends. The CDR3 covers 13 residues. Per the germline V gene, CDR1 is SGHTA and CDR2 is FQGTGA. The CDR3 loop is CASSEGEDQPQHF. The CDR3 DNA reads as TGTGCCAGCAGTGAAGGGGAGGATCAGCCCCAGCATTTT. Supplemented by reference TRBV7-3 and TRBJ1-5, the full variable domain reads GAGVSQTPSNKVTEKGKYVELRCDPISGHTALYWYRQSLGQGPEFLIYFQGTGAADDSGLPNDRFFAVRPEGSVSTLKIQRTERGDSAVYLCASSEGEDQPQHFGDGTRLSIL.

The gene calls are TRBV2 and TRBJ2-5, with D perhaps being TRBD1 or TRBD2 (7 bases each). V was pared by 10 bases and J by 5 bases, with 17 bases between. Germline loops: CDR1 SNHLY, CDR2 FYNNEI. This CDR3 is 13 amino acids long. Written as DNA, the CDR3 is TGTGCCATCAGGGGGGGAGTGGAGGAGACCCAGTACTTC. It is translated as CAIRGGVEETQYF.

The CDR3 here is CARVPAGLRETQYF. CDR3 sequence (DNA): TGTGCTAGAGTTCCTGCGGGGCTCAGGGAGACCCAGTACTTC. This sequence joins TRBV11-2 and TRBJ2-5; D is perhaps TRBD2 (6 bases). The CDR3 runs to 14 residues. Germline V gene data show CDR1 as SGHAT and CDR2 as FQNNGV.

As for this clonotype: A much more abundant neighbour one base away suggests this may be a read error. Without the conserved terminal phenylalanine or tryptophan, this CDR3 likely stems from a read error. The chain uses TRBV6-1 and TRBJ1-5; D remains ambiguous. The V end was cut by 6 bases, the J end by 2 bases, with 11 bases between. CDR3 length equals 14 residues. Germline V CDR1 and CDR2: MNHNS, SASEGT. CDR3 nucleotides: TGTGCCAGCAGCTCGGTTCGGGGCAATCAGCCCCAGCATTCT. As protein: CASSSVRGNQPQHS.

Note on this clonotype: The junction does not match germline at one end; this may be a read error. This chain connects TRBV7-6 to TRBJ2-7; tentative D call: TRBD2 (5 bases). The CDR3 consists of 14 residues. The V gene's germline CDR1 is SGHVS and CDR2 FNYEAQ. DNA for the CDR3: TGTGCCAACAGCTTGAGCGAAGGAGGTTACGAGCAGTACTTC. Translated: CANSLSEGGYEQYF.

This rearrangement joins TRBV5-5 to TRBJ2-5; no clear D. CDR1 is SGHKS, CDR2 YYEKEE, per germline (reference sequence). V was shortened by 0 bases and J by 5 bases, with 8 bases between the two germline ends. The CDR3 sequence is 13 residues long. CDR3: CASSLGYGETQYF. In nucleotides, the CDR3 is TGTGCCAGCAGCTTGGGCTACGGGGAGACCCAGTACTTC.

The chain is built from TRBV24-1 and TRBJ2-7; the D gene is possibly TRBD2 (5 bases). The CDR3 consists of 15 residues. V was pared by 0 bases and J by 2 bases, with 10 bases between. Germline CDR1 reads KGHDR; CDR2 reads SFDVKD. CDR3 protein: CATSDLPRAAYEQYF. Here the CDR3 DNA reads TGTGCCACCAGTGATTTGCCGAGGGCGGCCTACGAGCAGTACTTC.

Many counts were recorded for this clonotype. The chain recombines TRBV12-3 or TRBV12-4 with TRBJ1-2; D might be TRBD1 (5 bases). Trimming removed 3 bases at V and 0 bases at J, with 8 bases between. The CDR3 covers 14 residues. CDR3 sequence reads: CASSFQGSNYGYTF. The CDR3 nucleotides are TGTGCCAGCAGTTTCCAGGGTTCTAACTATGGCTACACCTTC.

The sample holds a few counts of this clonotype. The chain recombines TRBV15 with TRBJ2-7; the match to TRBD2 covers 7 bases. J gave up 6 bases and V 0 bases, and 5 bases lay outside the gene matches. CDR1 and CDR2 (germline): LNHNV, YYDKDF (reference sequence). There are 14 residues in the CDR3. The chain's CDR3 is CATSREGGGREQYF. The CDR3 bases are TGTGCCACCAGCAGAGAGGGGGGAGGGCGCGAGCAGTACTTC.

The chain couples TRBV25-1 to TRBJ1-2; D may be TRBD1 (5 bases). Trimming left V 8 bases short and J 10 bases short, with 17 bases between. Germline lookup yields CDR1 MGHDK and CDR2 SYGVNS. The CDR3 length is 12 residues. CDR3 bases: TGTGCCAGCGTCGACGGGGGAAGCGACTACACCTTC. Its protein is CASVDGGSDYTF.

This clonotype has a count of ten or more. The rearrangement uses TRBV30 and TRBJ2-7, with TRBD2 matching 12 bases. CDR3 size: 16 residues. Germline V gives CDR1 GTSNPN, CDR2 SVGIG (reference sequence). V dropped 1 base and J dropped 1; count of bases not matched to a gene: 5. CDR3 region: CAWSETSGSGSYEQYF. CDR3 bases: TGTGCCTGGAGTGAGACTAGCGGGAGTGGGTCCTACGAGCAGTACTTC.

This clonotype came up many times. The chain links TRBV19 to TRBJ2-5; 10 bases are shared with TRBD2. The junction had 9 bases not matched to a gene; V was cut back by 5 bases and J by 3 bases. This CDR3 has 16 amino acids. The germline V gene encodes CDR1 LNHDA and CDR2 SQIVND (reference sequence). This CDR3 is CASSPPSGSAKETQYF. The CDR3 DNA reads as TGTGCCAGTAGTCCCCCTAGCGGGAGCGCGAAAGAGACCCAGTACTTC.

This clonotype was picked up many times. This rearrangement joins TRBV7-2 to TRBJ2-1; D call uncertain. The CDR3 has 18 amino acids. The germline V gene has CDR1 SGHTA and CDR2 FQGNSA. V gave up 0 bases and J gave up 0 bases, with 15 bases separating them. The CDR3 spells CASSLAPLRTSSYNEQFF. The CDR3 bases are TGTGCCAGCAGCTTAGCCCCCTTGCGGACGAGCTCCTACAATGAGCAGTTCTTC.

This clonotype was detected a few times. The rearrangement uses TRBV29-1 and TRBJ1-2; 9 bases are shared with TRBD1. J lost 1 base, V lost 5 bases, and 5 bases had no gene match. Germline V gives CDR1 SQVTM, CDR2 ANQGSEA. The CDR3 length is 14 residues. CDR3 region: CSVPSGQGNYGYTF. CDR3 sequence (DNA): TGCAGCGTTCCCTCGGGACAGGGTAACTATGGCTACACCTTC. Filled out from reference TRBV29-1 and TRBJ1-2, the complete variable domain reads SAVISQKPSRDICQRGTSLTIQCQVDSQVTMMFWYRQQPGQSLTLIATANQGSEATYESGFVIDKFPISRPNLTFSTLTVSNMSPEDSSIYLCSVPSGQGNYGYTFGSGTRLTVV.

This clonotype was picked up many times. This chain uses TRBV5-1 with TRBJ2-4, with 10 bases that match TRBD1. This CDR3 comprises 15 residues. J was trimmed by 4 bases and V by 4 bases; bases with no gene match: 5. The germline V gene has CDR1 SGHRS and CDR2 YFSETQ. CDR3 nucleotide sequence: TGCGCCAGCAGCCTTCCGGGACAGGGGAAAAACATTCAGTACTTC. Translating gives CASSLPGQGKNIQYF.

Remarks on this clonotype: The CDR3 ends on some other residue instead of the conserved phenylalanine or tryptophan, so this is likely a read error. The chain recombines TRBV20-1 with TRBJ2-3; 11 bases are a match to TRBD2. The CDR3 covers 15 residues. Germline values: CDR1 DFQATT, CDR2 SNEGSKA (reference sequence). The V and J ends lost 7 bases and 2 bases, in that order; junction bases with no gene match: 8. DNA for the CDR3: TGCAGTGTCATAGCGGGAGGGCGGGTCACAGATACGCAGTATTCT. This codes for CSVIAGGRVTDTQYS.

The chain employs TRBV15 and TRBJ2-7, with D possibly called TRBD1 or TRBD2 (5 bases each). From germline, CDR1 is LNHNV and CDR2 YYDKDF (reference sequence). This CDR3 region has 15 residues. Trimming cost V 1 base and J 5 bases, with 15 bases left between them. In nucleotides, the CDR3 is TGTGCCACCAGCAGAGCGACGGGGCTAAGGAACGAGCAGTACTTC. Translation: CATSRATGLRNEQYF.